This T cell receptor (beta chain) was profiled in a study of T cells in localized non-small cell lung cancer. General study findings and limits: Tumor trailed uninvolved adjacent lung in T cell clonality, which peaked there. A median of 57 of the top 100 tumor clones appeared in adjacent lung, which was paired and uninvolved.

The CDR3 contains 14 residues. Germline assignment: CDR1 MNHGY and CDR2 SAAAGT. The V end was cut by 4 bases, the J end by 3 bases, with 12 bases between. Profiled with immunoSEQ multiplex PCR; TCRdb holds only in-frame clones, not every one. This sample carries fewer than 12,000 clones, less than 60% of them seen once, and the ten largest clones take under 5%. A word on this clone: Its antigen is as yet unknown.

The material was lymph node tissue, obtained before any cancer treatment. The chain carries TRBV6-8 and TRBJ1-2; D is possibly TRBD1 (6 bases). The TCR was taken from a woman aged 40-75 years with stage II squamous cell lung carcinoma. DNA for the CDR3: TGTGCCAGCAGTTCTGCGGGGGCGGACTATGGCTACACCTTC. Encoded protein: CASSSAGADYGYTF.